These 2 T cell receptor beta chains were sequenced from one sample in a study of blood T cell repertoires in COVID-19. Measured with immunoSEQ multiplex PCR; TCRdb has only the in-frame clones, and not every one. The table shows some 31,000 clones, with 60% to 80% occurring only once. Sequencing was carried out using peripheral blood. The receptor set was obtained from a woman aged 70-85 years with active or convalescent COVID-19.

The chain is built from TRBV5-6 and TRBJ1-1; maybe TRBD1 (5 bases). V lost 4 bases to trimming and J lost 4 bases, with 14 bases between them. In germline, CDR1 is SGHDT, CDR2 YYEEEE. The CDR3 length is 14 residues. CDR3 coding DNA: TGTGCCAGCAGCCGCGGGGACGGAAGCACTGAAGCTTTCTTT. The encoded protein is CASSRGDGSTEAFF. Supplemented by reference TRBV5-6 and TRBJ1-1, the full variable domain reads DAGVTQSPTHLIKTRGQQVTLRCSPKSGHDTVSWYQQALGQGPQFIFQYYEEEERQRGNFPDRFSGHQFPNYSSELNVNALLLGDSALYLCASSRGDGSTEAFFGQGTRLTVV.

CDR3 loop: CASSEFHYEQYF. The CDR3, as DNA: TGTGCCAGCAGTGAATTTCACTACGAGCAGTACTTC. V and J are TRBV6-1 and TRBJ2-7, with D unresolved. Trimming removed 2 bases at V and 3 bases at J, with 5 bases between. The CDR3 has 12 residues. Per germline, CDR1 MNHNS and CDR2 SASEGT.